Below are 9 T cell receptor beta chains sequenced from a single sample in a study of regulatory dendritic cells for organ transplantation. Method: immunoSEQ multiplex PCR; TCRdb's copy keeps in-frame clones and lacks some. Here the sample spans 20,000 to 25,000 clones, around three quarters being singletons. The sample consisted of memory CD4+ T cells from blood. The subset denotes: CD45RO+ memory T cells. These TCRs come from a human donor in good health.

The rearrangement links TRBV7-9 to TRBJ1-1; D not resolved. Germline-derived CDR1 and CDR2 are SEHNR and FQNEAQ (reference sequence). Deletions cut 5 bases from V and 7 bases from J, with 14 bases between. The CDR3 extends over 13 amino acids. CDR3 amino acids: CASSQNQIFEAFF. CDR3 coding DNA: TGTGCCAGCAGCCAAAATCAGATCTTTGAAGCTTTCTTT. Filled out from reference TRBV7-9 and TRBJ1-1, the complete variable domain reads DTGVSQNPRHKITKRGQNVTFRCDPISEHNRLYWYRQTLGQGPEFLTYFQNEAQLEKSRLLSDRFSAERPKGSFSTLEIQRTEQGDSAMYLCASSQNQIFEAFFGQGTRLTVV.

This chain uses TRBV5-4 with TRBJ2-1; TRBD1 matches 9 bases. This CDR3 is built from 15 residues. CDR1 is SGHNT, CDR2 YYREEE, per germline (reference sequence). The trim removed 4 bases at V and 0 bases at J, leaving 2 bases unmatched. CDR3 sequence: CASSGGQGSYNEQFF. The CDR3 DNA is TGTGCCAGCAGCGGGGGACAGGGCTCCTACAATGAGCAGTTCTTC.

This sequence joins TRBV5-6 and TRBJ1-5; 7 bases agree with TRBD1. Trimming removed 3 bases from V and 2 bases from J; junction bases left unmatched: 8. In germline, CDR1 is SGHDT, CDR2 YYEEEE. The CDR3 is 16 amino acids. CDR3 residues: CASSSTGAIGNQPQHF. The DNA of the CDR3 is TGTGCCAGCAGCTCCACAGGGGCCATAGGCAATCAGCCCCAGCATTTT.

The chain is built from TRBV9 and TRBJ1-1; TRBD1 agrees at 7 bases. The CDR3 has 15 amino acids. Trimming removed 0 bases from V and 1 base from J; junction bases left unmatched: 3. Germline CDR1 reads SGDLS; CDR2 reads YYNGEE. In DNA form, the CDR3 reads TGTGCCAGCAGCGTAGTCCCAGGGGGGAACACTGAAGCTTTCTTT. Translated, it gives CASSVVPGGNTEAFF.

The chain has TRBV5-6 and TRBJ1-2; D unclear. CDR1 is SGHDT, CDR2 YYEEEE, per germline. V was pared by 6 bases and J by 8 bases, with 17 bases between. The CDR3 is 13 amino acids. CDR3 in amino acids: CASKPRDYGGYTF. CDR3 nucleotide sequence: TGTGCCAGCAAGCCCCGGGATTATGGGGGCTACACCTTC.

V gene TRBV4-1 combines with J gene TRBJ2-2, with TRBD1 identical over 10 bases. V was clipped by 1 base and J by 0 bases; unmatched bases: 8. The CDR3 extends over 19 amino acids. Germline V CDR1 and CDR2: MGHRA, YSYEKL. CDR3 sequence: CASSQVAGTGASNTGELFF. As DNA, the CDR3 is TGCGCCAGCAGCCAAGTTGCGGGGACAGGGGCCTCGAACACCGGGGAGCTGTTTTTT.

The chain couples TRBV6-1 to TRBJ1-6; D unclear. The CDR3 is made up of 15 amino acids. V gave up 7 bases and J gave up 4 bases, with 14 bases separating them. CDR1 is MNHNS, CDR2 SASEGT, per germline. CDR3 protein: CASTKGREYNSPLHF. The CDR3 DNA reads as TGTGCCAGCACCAAGGGTCGGGAATATAATTCACCCCTCCACTTT.

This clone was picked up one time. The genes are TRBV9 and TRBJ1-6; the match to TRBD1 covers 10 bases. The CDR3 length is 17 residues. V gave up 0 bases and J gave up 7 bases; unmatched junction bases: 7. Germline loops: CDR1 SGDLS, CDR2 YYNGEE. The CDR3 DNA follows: TGTGCCAGCAGCGTAGAGGGACAGGGGATTCGGAATTCACCCCTCCACTTT. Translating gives CASSVEGQGIRNSPLHF.

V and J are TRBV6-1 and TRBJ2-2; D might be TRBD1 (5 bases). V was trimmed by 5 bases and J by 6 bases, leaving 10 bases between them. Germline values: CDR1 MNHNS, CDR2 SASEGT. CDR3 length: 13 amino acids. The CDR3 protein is CASSLRRAGELFF. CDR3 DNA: TGTGCCAGCAGTCTCCGCAGGGCCGGGGAGCTGTTTTTT.